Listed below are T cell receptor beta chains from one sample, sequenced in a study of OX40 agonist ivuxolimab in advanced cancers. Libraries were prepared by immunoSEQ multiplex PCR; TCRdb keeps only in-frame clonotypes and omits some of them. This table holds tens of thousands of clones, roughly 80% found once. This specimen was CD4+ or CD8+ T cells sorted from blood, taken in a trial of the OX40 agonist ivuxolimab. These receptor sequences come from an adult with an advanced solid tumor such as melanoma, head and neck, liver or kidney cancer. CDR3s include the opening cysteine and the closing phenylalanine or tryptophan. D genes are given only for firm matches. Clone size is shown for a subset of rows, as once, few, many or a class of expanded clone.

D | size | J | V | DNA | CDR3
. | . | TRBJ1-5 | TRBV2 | TGTGCCAGCAGTGAAAGCACAAATTCTCAGCCCCAGCATTTT | CASSESTNSQPQHF
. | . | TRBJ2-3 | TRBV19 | TGTGCCAGTAGTCCAGGGGGGACAGATACGCAGTATTTT | CASSPGGTDTQYF
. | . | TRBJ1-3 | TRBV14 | TGTGCCAGCAGCCACAGAGGGGGACCTGGAAACACCATATATTTT | CASSHRGGPGNTIYF
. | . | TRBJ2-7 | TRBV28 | TGTGCCAGCAGTTTACGCCTGTACGAGCAGTACTTC | CASSLRLYEQYF
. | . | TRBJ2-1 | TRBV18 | TGTGCCAGCTCACCTGCCGGGACCTCTTGGAATGAGCAGTTCTTC | CASSPAGTSWNEQFF
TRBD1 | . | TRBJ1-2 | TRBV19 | TGTGCCAGTAGTTTTACAGGGGAGGCTGGCTACACCTTC | CASSFTGEAGYTF
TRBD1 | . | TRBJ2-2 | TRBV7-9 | TGTGCCAGCAGCTTGTTGACACAGGGGGTCAGGGAGCTGTTTTTT | CASSLLTQGVRELFF
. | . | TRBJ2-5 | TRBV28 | TGTGCCAGCAGTCCGTACTACTCTCAAGAGACCCAGTACTTC | CASSPYYSQETQYF
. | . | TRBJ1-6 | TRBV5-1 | TGCGCCAGCAGCGCAGACCCGGGAGCCTCATCACCCCTCCACTTT | CASSADPGASSPLHF
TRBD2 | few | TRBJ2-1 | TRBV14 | TGTGCCAGCAGCCATGTACTAGCGGGGGCATACAATGAGCAGTTCTTC | CASSHVLAGAYNEQFF
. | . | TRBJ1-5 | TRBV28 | TGTGCCACCAAACCGGGAGGGCAGCCCCAGCATTTT | CATKPGGQPQHF
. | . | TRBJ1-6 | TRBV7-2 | TGTGCCAGCAGCTTAGCGCGGAACCTCTTAGCCCAGGCACCCCTCCACTTT | CASSLARNLLAQAPLHF
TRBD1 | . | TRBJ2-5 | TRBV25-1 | TGTGCCAGCAGTGATCCGGGACAGGTCCCCCAGGAGCAGTACTTC | CASSDPGQVPQEQYF
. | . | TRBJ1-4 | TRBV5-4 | TGTGCCAGCAGGGTGGCCCCCGGCGAAAAACTGTTTTTT | CASRVAPGEKLFF
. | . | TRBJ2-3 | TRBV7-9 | TGTGCCGTCCGGGGGCTACCACTGGGGGATACGCAGTATTTT | CAVRGLPLGDTQYF
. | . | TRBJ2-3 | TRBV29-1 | TGCAGCGTTGGAGGGGCAGTAATCACAGATACGCAGTATTTT | CSVGGAVITDTQYF
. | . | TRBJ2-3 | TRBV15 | TGTGCCACCAGCAGAGGAGGAGGGGGGGAAACAGATACGCAGTATTTT | CATSRGGGGETDTQYF
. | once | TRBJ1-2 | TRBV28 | TGTGCCAGCAGGCTGGGGACGGACTATGGCTACACCTTC | CASRLGTDYGYTF
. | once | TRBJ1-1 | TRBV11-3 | TGTGCCAGCAGCCGAGGGGGGGGCCGTGCTTTCTTT | CASSRGGGRAFF
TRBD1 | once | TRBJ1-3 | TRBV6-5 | TGTGCCAGCAGCCGACAGGGCTTCTCTGGAAACACCATATATTTT | CASSRQGFSGNTIYF
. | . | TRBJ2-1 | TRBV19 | TGTGCCAGTAGTAGCCGGGACCTCTACAATGAGCAGTTCTTC | CASSSRDLYNEQFF
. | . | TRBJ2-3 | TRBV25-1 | TGTGCCAGCAGTGAACCGGGACACGGGGCAGATACGCAGTATTTT | CASSEPGHGADTQYF
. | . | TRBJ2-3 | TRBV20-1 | TGCAGTGCAAAGGACACAGATACGCAGTATTTT | CSAKDTDTQYF
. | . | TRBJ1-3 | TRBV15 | TGTGCCACCAGCAGACGCGACGTAGACTCTGGAAACACCATATATTTT | CATSRRDVDSGNTIYF
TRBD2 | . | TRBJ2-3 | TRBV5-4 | TGTGCCAGCAGCAAGTGGGCGGGGGGGACAGATACGCAGTATTTT | CASSKWAGGTDTQYF
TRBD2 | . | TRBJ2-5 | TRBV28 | TGTGCCAGCAGTCCGACAATAGCGGGGGGCCTAGAGACCCAGTACTTC | CASSPTIAGGLETQYF
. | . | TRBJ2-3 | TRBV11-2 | TGTGCCAGCAGCTTAGCAGCGGCGAGCACAGATACGCAGTATTTT | CASSLAAASTDTQYF
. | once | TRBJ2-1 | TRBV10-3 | TGTGCCATCAGTGACGCAACTGAGTATGAGCAGTTCTTC | CAISDATEYEQFF